The following is a T cell receptor beta chain sequence with its context. Its antigen is undetermined. This record belongs to a study of cytomegalovirus exposure and HLA in healthy donors. As for the study in general: Later analysis reported that the approximately 110 validation repertoires shared the platform of the 500 to 750 first-cohort repertoires.

This CDR3 comprises 16 residues. Study conclusions and caveats: Overall, approximately 150 TCR beta chains were annotated as cytomegalovirus-associated.

Sequencing was performed with immunoSEQ multiplex PCR; in TCRdb, only in-frame clones are kept and a portion is missing. The data contain approximately 150,000 clones, approximately 89% of them seen just once; the ten biggest clones take up approximately 0.7%. The donors were part of the validation cohort, which consisted of about 120 subjects and was separate from the first cohort of 666 subjects. The V call is TRBV21-1, the J call TRBJ2-5; the table's TRBD2 call for D was not verified on the DNA. TRBV21-1 is recorded as a pseudogene. Source material: PBMCs. The clonotype originates from a young man in good health and CMV-seronegative. CDR3 region: CASSKGTTEQQETQYF. The DNA of the CDR3 is TGTGCCAGCAGCAAAGGGACTACCGAACAGCAAGAGACCCAGTACTTC.